This T cell receptor (beta chain) was profiled in a study of OX40 agonist ivuxolimab in advanced cancers. Looking at the study overall: The dose-escalation cohort had hepatocellular carcinoma, melanoma, renal cell or head and neck cancer. Prior therapy, whether anti-PD-1, anti-PD-L1 or anti-CTLA-4, was allowed, and 40% had some. Study-level findings and limits: There were, on average, more expanded clones in CD8+ T cells than in CD4+.

The table came from immunoSEQ multiplex PCR; TCRdb's copy has only in-frame clones and leaves some out. The table has around 70,000 clones, 65% to 90% seen once; the top ten hold 0.9% to 1.4%. This clone was seen a handful of times. Its cognate antigen is unknown. V dropped 6 bases and J dropped 0 bases, with 12 bases sitting between them. The CDR3 runs 15 residues. Germline assignment: CDR1 MNHEY and CDR2 SVGAGI. The TCR comes from an adult with an advanced solid tumor such as melanoma, head and neck, liver or kidney cancer. This chain connects TRBV6-5 to TRBJ1-5; TRBD1 is a possible D gene (5 bases). The sample in question was CD4+ or CD8+ T cells sorted from blood, obtained in a trial of the OX40 agonist ivuxolimab. The CDR3 coding sequence is TGTGCCAGCAGGGATAGGGGACCTAGCAATCAGCCCCAGCATTTT. Its protein product is CASRDRGPSNQPQHF.